Below, 21 T cell receptor beta chains from the same sample are listed, as sequenced in a study of T cell clonotyping in hematopoietic cell transplantation. This table comes from immunoSEQ multiplex PCR, and its TCRdb copy is limited to in-frame clones, with some not included. The sample contains more than 25,000 clones, approximately 94% of which appear only once. Time point here: recipient sample about 28 days before transplant, after cytoreduction. The sample here was peripheral blood mononuclear cells, taken before stem cell transplant. Receptors originate from a man in his forties or fifties with acute myeloid leukemia. Some clones in this sample may be carry-over from other donors' samples.

The rearrangement joins TRBV4-1 to TRBJ2-4; TRBD2 is a possible D gene (6 bases). Deletions cut 4 bases from V and 8 bases from J, with 24 bases between. CDR3 length: 17 amino acids. In germline, CDR1 is MGHRA, CDR2 YSYEKL. The CDR3 spells CASSRTQYTGGRDIQYF. CDR3 in DNA: TGCGCCAGCAGCCGGACTCAATACACCGGGGGTAGGGACATTCAGTACTTC.

The CDR3 nucleotides are TGTGCCAGCAGCTCCAGAGTTAACTATGGCTACACCTTC. This codes for CASSSRVNYGYTF. This rearrangement joins TRBV7-9 to TRBJ1-2; D not resolved. Germline CDR1 reads SEHNR; CDR2 reads FQNEAQ (reference sequence). The CDR3 runs 13 residues. V was shortened by 4 bases and J by 1 base, with 7 bases between the two germline ends.

This chain joins TRBV6-1 and TRBJ1-2; no firm D call. CDR1 is MNHNS and CDR2 is SASEGT in the germline V gene. With 6 bases removed from V and 2 bases from J, the gap between germline ends came to 10 bases. This CDR3 has 13 amino acids. The CDR3 DNA reads as TGTGCCAGCAGCCCCGACGGGAACTATGGCTACACCTTC. Translation: CASSPDGNYGYTF.

The CDR3 protein is CATSRDRSGNTIYF. For the CDR3, the DNA is TGTGCCACCAGTCGGGACCGCTCTGGAAACACCATATATTTT. The rearrangement joins TRBV15 to TRBJ1-3; possible D gene TRBD1, 5 bases. CDR1 and CDR2 from the germline V gene are LNHNV and YYDKDF (reference sequence). This CDR3 has 14 residues. V lost 6 bases, J lost 0 bases, and 9 bases lay in between.

The chain combines TRBV7-2 with TRBJ2-1; 9 bases fit TRBD1. The CDR3 extends over 14 amino acids. After removal of 4 bases from V and 8 bases from J, the junction contained 6 bases not matched to a gene. Germline CDR1 and CDR2: SGHTA and FQGNSA. The CDR3 is CASSSRQGGDEQFF. The CDR3, as DNA: TGTGCCAGCAGCTCAAGACAGGGGGGCGATGAGCAGTTCTTC.

V usage is TRBV9 and J usage is TRBJ2-2; 8 nucleotides align to TRBD2. This CDR3 has 15 residues. Germline values: CDR1 SGDLS, CDR2 YYNGEE. V was pared by 5 bases and J by 2 bases, with 5 bases of the junction left unmatched. This chain's CDR3 is CASRSGLANTGELFF. The CDR3 DNA sequence: TGTGCCAGCAGGTCCGGACTAGCTAACACCGGGGAGCTGTTTTTT.

CDR3: CASRGQATYEQYF. The CDR3 DNA is TGTGCCAGCAGAGGACAGGCAACCTACGAGCAGTACTTC. The rearrangement joins TRBV27 to TRBJ2-7; TRBD1 matches 7 bases. V shed 6 bases, J shed 2 bases, and the junction held 4 bases outside the gene matches. Germline V gene sequence: CDR1 MNHEY, CDR2 SMNVEV (reference sequence). The CDR3 runs to 13 residues.

The chain couples TRBV7-8 to TRBJ2-1, with 10 nucleotides matching TRBD2. This CDR3 has 15 amino acids. Germline trimming cut 4 bases from V and 6 bases from J; bases unmatched to any gene: 6. CDR1 is SGHVS and CDR2 is FQNEAQ in the germline V gene. This chain's CDR3 is CASSSLAGVSNEQFF. The CDR3 DNA follows: TGTGCCAGCAGCTCCCTAGCGGGAGTGAGCAATGAGCAGTTCTTC. The full variable domain, rest sourced from reference TRBV7-8 and TRBJ2-1, is GAGVSQSPRYKVAKRGQDVALRCDPISGHVSLFWYQQALGQGPEFLTYFQNEAQLDKSGLPSDRFFAERPEGSVSTLKIQRTQQEDSAVYLCASSSLAGVSNEQFFGPGTRLTVL.

V and J are TRBV28 and TRBJ2-1; 11 bases fit TRBD2. The junction had 10 bases not matched to a gene; V was cut back by 6 bases and J by 6 bases. CDR1 is MDHEN, CDR2 SYDVKM, per germline. The CDR3 runs to 16 residues. Written as DNA, the CDR3 is TGTGCCAGCAGACCCAGGCGGACTAGCGGGCGCAATGAGCAGTTCTTC. Translating gives CASRPRRTSGRNEQFF.

The V call is TRBV2, the J call TRBJ2-7; TRBD2 is a possible D gene (6 bases). The CDR3 is 13 residues long. Between the trimmed V and J ends, which lost 11 bases and 3 bases, there was a span of 17 bases. Germline CDR1 SNHLY, CDR2 FYNNEI. CDR3 in DNA: TGTGCCGGGACGGGACTTCTCCACTACGAGCAGTACTTC. Protein product: CAGTGLLHYEQYF.

This chain connects TRBV9 to TRBJ2-7, with 9 bases lining up with TRBD1. Trimming took 0 bases from V and 6 from J; bases not matched to a gene: 4. The CDR3 sequence is 14 residues long. Germline values: CDR1 SGDLS, CDR2 YYNGEE. Here the CDR3 DNA reads TGTGCCAGCAGCGTAGGGACAGGGGTGGTCGAGCAGTACTTC. Amino acids: CASSVGTGVVEQYF.

The genes are TRBV6-5 and TRBJ2-7; TRBD1 aligns across 7 bases. The V gene's germline CDR1 is MNHEY and CDR2 SVGAGI. The CDR3 runs 14 residues. The V gene end was trimmed by 5 bases and the J gene end by 7 bases; junction bases not matched to a gene: 11. The CDR3 reads CASSLSRDSQEQYF. CDR3 nucleotides: TGTGCCAGCAGTCTCTCGAGGGACAGCCAAGAGCAGTACTTC.

This chain uses TRBV7-9 with TRBJ2-7, with D uncertain. CDR1 is SEHNR and CDR2 is FQNEAQ in the germline V gene (reference sequence). The CDR3 is made up of 11 amino acids. Between the trimmed V and J ends, which lost 3 bases and 7 bases, there was a span of 7 bases. CDR3 in amino acids: CASSFAGEQYF. In DNA form, the CDR3 reads TGTGCCAGCAGCTTTGCCGGGGAGCAGTACTTC.

The rearrangement uses TRBV2 and TRBJ2-2, with TRBD1 identical over 8 bases. CDR3 length: 15 residues. J gave up 4 bases and V 3 bases, and 4 bases lay outside the gene matches. Germline V gene lookup returns CDR1 SNHLY and CDR2 FYNNEI. The CDR3 here is CASSDDRGGTGELFF. In DNA, the CDR3 is TGTGCCAGCAGTGATGACAGGGGAGGCACCGGGGAGCTGTTTTTT.

This chain joins TRBV11-3 and TRBJ2-2; the match to TRBD2 covers 9 bases. This CDR3 contains 17 residues. V trimming: 4 bases; J trimming: 4 bases; junction bases outside the gene matches: 10. Germline lookup yields CDR1 SGHNT and CDR2 YENEEA. The CDR3 sequence is CASSSQIGGRGTGELFF. Written as DNA, the CDR3 is TGTGCCAGCAGCTCCCAAATTGGCGGGAGGGGCACCGGGGAGCTGTTTTTT.

V is TRBV11-2 and J is TRBJ1-3; D is undetermined. Trimming stripped 4 bases from V and 0 bases from J, with 7 bases between. CDR3 size: 14 residues. Germline CDR1 and CDR2: SGHAT and FQNNGV. Here the CDR3 DNA reads TGTGCCAGCAGCTCAGATAGCTCTGGAAACACCATATATTTT. Its translation: CASSSDSSGNTIYF.

The chain employs TRBV30 and TRBJ2-2; no reliable D call. The V end lost 4 bases, the J end lost 4 bases, and 13 bases lay between the germline ends. Germline V gives CDR1 GTSNPN, CDR2 SVGIG (reference sequence). This CDR3 region has 14 residues. The CDR3 reads CAWTPLDVTGELFF. DNA of the CDR3: TGTGCCTGGACACCTTTAGATGTCACCGGGGAGCTGTTTTTT.

This chain links TRBV5-1 with TRBJ1-1, with D hard to call. The CDR3 covers 14 residues. Germline V gives CDR1 SGHRS, CDR2 YFSETQ. The V end was cut by 1 base, the J end by 2 bases, with 9 bases between. CDR3 sequence (DNA): TGCGCCAGCAGCTTGCTGCGGAGTAACACTGAAGCTTTCTTT. Translating gives CASSLLRSNTEAFF.

The chain is built from TRBV18 and TRBJ2-2; TRBD1 matches at 7 bases. Trimming removed 6 bases from V and 3 bases from J; junction bases left unmatched: 13. The CDR3 is 17 residues long. Germline lookup yields CDR1 KGHSH and CDR2 LQKENI. This chain's CDR3 is CASSTNQATGHTGELFF. The CDR3 nucleotides read TGTGCCAGCTCCACGAACCAAGCGACAGGGCACACCGGGGAGCTGTTTTTT.

This clone was observed once. The genes are TRBV5-8 and TRBJ2-7; 7 bases are a match to TRBD1. The J segment lost 3 bases and the V segment lost 2 bases, leaving 2 bases of the junction unmatched. Germline V lookup: CDR1 SGHTS, CDR2 YDEGEE. This CDR3 spans 13 amino acids. The CDR3: CASSLGTVYEQYF. The CDR3 DNA reads as TGTGCCAGCAGCTTAGGGACAGTCTACGAGCAGTACTTC.

J is TRBJ1-2 and V is TRBV12-5; D possibly corresponds to TRBD1 (6 bases). Germline CDR1 and CDR2: LGHNT and FRNRAP. This CDR3 contains 15 residues. The V gene lost 1 base and the J gene lost 3 bases, with 12 bases spanning the gap. This CDR3 reads CASGLAPPGDYGYTF. CDR3 DNA: TGTGCTAGTGGTTTGGCGCCCCCAGGGGACTATGGCTACACCTTC.